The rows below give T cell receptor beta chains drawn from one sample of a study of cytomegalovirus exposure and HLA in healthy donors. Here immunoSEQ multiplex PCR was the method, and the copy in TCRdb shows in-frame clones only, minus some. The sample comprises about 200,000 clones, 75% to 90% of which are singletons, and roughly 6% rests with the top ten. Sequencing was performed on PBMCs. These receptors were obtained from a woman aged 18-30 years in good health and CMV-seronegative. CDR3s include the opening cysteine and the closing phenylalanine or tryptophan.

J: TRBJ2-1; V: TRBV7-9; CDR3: CASRRQGGDEQFF
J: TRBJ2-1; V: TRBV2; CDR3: CASGDNEQFF
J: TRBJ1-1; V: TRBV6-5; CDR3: CASSYSVGVTEAFF
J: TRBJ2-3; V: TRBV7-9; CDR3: CASSSSNTQYF
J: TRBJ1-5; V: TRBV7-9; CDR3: CASSHRDRGGGNQPQHF
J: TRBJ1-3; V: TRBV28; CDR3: CASRLQGANTIYF
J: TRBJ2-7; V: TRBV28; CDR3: CASTEGYSSYEQYF
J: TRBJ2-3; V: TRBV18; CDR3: CASSSGQGMTDTQYF
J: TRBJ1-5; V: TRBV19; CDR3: CASTSLGVFSNQPQHF
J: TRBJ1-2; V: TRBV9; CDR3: CASSAGTGVGYGYTF
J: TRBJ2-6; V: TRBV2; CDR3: CASSGGLDSGANVLTF
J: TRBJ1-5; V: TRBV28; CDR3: CASSRQGRDQPQHF
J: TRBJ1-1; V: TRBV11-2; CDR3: CASSDGTDRGTEAFF
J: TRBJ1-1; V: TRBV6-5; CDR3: CASSYSSGYWRAFF
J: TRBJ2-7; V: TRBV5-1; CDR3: CASSASLQGALTYEQYF
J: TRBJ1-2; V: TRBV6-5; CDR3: CASSNRVGGYTF
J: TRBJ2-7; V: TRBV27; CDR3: CASSLSQRDYEQYF
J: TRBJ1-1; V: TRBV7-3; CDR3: CASSKGQPGTEAFF
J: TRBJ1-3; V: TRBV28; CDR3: CASSLGATGGNTIYF
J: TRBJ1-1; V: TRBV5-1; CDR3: CASSLDGGEEAFF